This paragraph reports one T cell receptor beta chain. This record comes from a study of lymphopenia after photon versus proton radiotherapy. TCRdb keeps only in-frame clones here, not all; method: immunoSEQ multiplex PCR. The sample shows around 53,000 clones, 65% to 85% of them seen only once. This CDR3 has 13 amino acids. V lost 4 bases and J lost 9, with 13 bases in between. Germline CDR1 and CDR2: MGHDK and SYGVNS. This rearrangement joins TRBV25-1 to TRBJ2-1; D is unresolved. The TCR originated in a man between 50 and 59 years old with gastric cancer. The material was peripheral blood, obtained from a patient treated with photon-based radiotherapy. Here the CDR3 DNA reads TGTGCCAGCAGTGTACTTGCTAAGGGTGAGCAGTTCTTC. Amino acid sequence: CASSVLAKGEQFF. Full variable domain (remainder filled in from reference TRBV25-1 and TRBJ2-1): EADIYQTPRYLVIGTGKKITLECSQTMGHDKMYWYQQDPGMELHLIHYSYGVNSTEKGDLSSESTVSRIRTEHFPLTLESARPSHTSQYLCASSVLAKGEQFFGPGTRLTVL.